Shown below are 15 T cell receptor beta chains from a single sample sequenced in a study of T cell changes during pregnancy in multiple sclerosis. Produced via immunoSEQ multiplex PCR; TCRdb's table is partial and in-frame only. The sample gives roughly 61,000 clones, roughly 94% of which show up once; just over 2.5% is in the top ten. Sample: CD8+ T cells from peripheral blood mononuclear cells, taken after pregnancy. These receptors were taken from a female donor with multiple sclerosis, enrolled in a pregnancy study.

The rearrangement links TRBV27 to TRBJ2-7; TRBD2 is a possible D gene (5 bases). The V end was cut by 3 bases, the J end by 0 bases, with 6 bases between. The CDR3 spans 13 residues. Germline V gene sequence: CDR1 MNHEY, CDR2 SMNVEV (reference sequence). CDR3 DNA sequence: TGTGCCAGCAGTTTCGCGGGCTCCTACGAGCAGTACTTC. It translates to CASSFAGSYEQYF.

The chain uses TRBV30 and TRBJ2-7, with D hard to call. Trimming pared 5 bases from V and 3 bases from J, leaving 14 bases between. The CDR3 runs to 13 residues. The germline gives CDR1 GTSNPN, CDR2 SVGIG (reference sequence). The CDR3 loop is CAWEASEFYEQYF. DNA for the CDR3: TGTGCCTGGGAGGCTTCTGAGTTCTACGAGCAGTACTTC.

This rearrangement joins TRBV29-1 to TRBJ1-2, with D unresolved. This CDR3 contains 10 residues. Looked up from germline, CDR1 is SQVTM and CDR2 is ANQGSEA. With 6 bases removed from V and 8 bases from J, the gap between germline ends came to 10 bases. The CDR3 here is CSVYSRGYTF. DNA of the CDR3: TGCAGCGTATACTCACGGGGCTACACCTTC.

The rearrangement links TRBV11-2 to TRBJ2-3; TRBD2 is a possible D gene (5 bases). Looked up from germline, CDR1 is SGHAT and CDR2 is FQNNGV. CDR3 length: 15 amino acids. Trimming removed 5 bases at V and 4 bases at J, with 16 bases between. Here the CDR3 reads CASSPTTTGADTQYF. The CDR3 bases are TGTGCCAGCAGCCCGACTACTACCGGCGCAGATACGCAGTATTTT.

The V gene is TRBV4-1, the J gene TRBJ2-7; 9 bases match TRBD2. The CDR3 is made up of 14 amino acids. The V and J ends lost 3 bases and 1 base, in that order; junction bases with no gene match: 1. Germline CDR1 is MGHRA and CDR2 is YSYEKL. The CDR3 sequence: CASSQLAGSYEQYF. The DNA for the CDR3 is TGCGCCAGCAGCCAGCTAGCGGGGTCCTACGAGCAGTACTTC.

The chain recombines TRBV6-1 with TRBJ1-1; 9 bases match TRBD1. CDR3 length equals 15 residues. Germline V gives CDR1 MNHNS, CDR2 SASEGT. V shed 5 bases and J 0 bases; nucleotides not matched to a gene: 4. CDR3 DNA sequence: TGTGCCAGCAGTCCGGACAGGGGAATGAACACTGAAGCTTTCTTT. Protein sequence: CASSPDRGMNTEAFF.

The V gene is TRBV27, the J gene TRBJ2-7; 9 positions match TRBD1. Germline lookup yields CDR1 MNHEY and CDR2 SMNVEV (reference sequence). J was trimmed by 6 bases and V by 0 bases; bases with no gene match: 6. The CDR3 totals 15 residues. The CDR3 nucleotides are TGTGCCAGCAGTTTATCCCCGGACAGGGGAGGCGAGCAGTACTTC. Amino acid sequence: CASSLSPDRGGEQYF.

This chain connects TRBV5-1 to TRBJ2-7; TRBD2 is a possible D gene (6 bases). Germline V gene lookup returns CDR1 SGHRS and CDR2 YFSETQ. With 4 bases removed from V and 3 bases from J, the gap between germline ends came to 17 bases. The CDR3 covers 15 residues. This CDR3 is CASSPAGGANYEQYF. The CDR3 nucleotides read TGCGCCAGCAGCCCCGCTGGAGGGGCAAACTACGAGCAGTACTTC. Drawing the rest from reference TRBV5-1 and TRBJ2-7, the complete variable domain is KAGVTQTPRYLIKTRGQQVTLSCSPISGHRSVSWYQQTPGQGLQFLFEYFSETQRNKGNFPGRFSGRQFSNSRSEMNVSTLELGDSALYLCASSPAGGANYEQYFGPGTRLTVT.

The CDR3, as DNA: TGTGCCAGCGGACAGGATAGCAATCAGCCCCAGCATTTT. Its protein is CASGQDSNQPQHF. The J gene is TRBJ1-5, the V gene TRBV27; 7 bases are shared with TRBD1. This CDR3 has 13 residues. In germline, CDR1 is MNHEY, CDR2 SMNVEV (reference sequence). With 8 bases clipped from V and 0 bases from J, the junction kept 1 base outside the gene matches.

The chain recombines TRBV9 with TRBJ2-7, with 8 nucleotides matching TRBD2. The germline V gene encodes CDR1 SGDLS and CDR2 YYNGEE. Losses at the gene ends were 0 bases for V and 6 bases for J; bases not matched to a gene: 5. The CDR3 covers 14 residues. CDR3 nucleotides: TGTGCCAGCAGCGTAGGAGGGACTAGTGGCGAGCAGTACTTC. It translates to CASSVGGTSGEQYF.

V is TRBV2 and J is TRBJ2-3; D ambiguous. The ends were cut back, 3 bases at V and 4 bases at J, with 11 bases in the middle. Germline CDR1 SNHLY, CDR2 FYNNEI. The CDR3 covers 14 residues. CDR3 nucleotides: TGTGCCAGCAGTGAGCTTACAGCCCCAGATACGCAGTATTTT. Translation: CASSELTAPDTQYF.

This chain connects TRBV6-1 to TRBJ2-2, with D hard to call. The V gene's germline CDR1 is MNHNS and CDR2 SASEGT. V was shortened by 8 bases and J by 6 bases, with 4 bases between the two germline ends. The CDR3 is 10 residues long. CDR3 bases: TGTGCCAGCGTCTCCGGGGAGCTGTTTTTT. Translation gives CASVSGELFF.

The chain links TRBV11-2 to TRBJ2-1, with 11 bases aligning to TRBD2. Germline lookup yields CDR1 SGHAT and CDR2 FQNNGV. J lost 4 bases, V lost 5 bases, and 4 bases had no gene match. The CDR3 is 15 residues long. In DNA form, the CDR3 reads TGTGCCAGCAGCATACTAGCGGGAGCTTACAATGAGCAGTTCTTC. It codes for CASSILAGAYNEQFF. Complete variable domain (other parts from reference TRBV11-2 and TRBJ2-1): EAGVAQSPRYKIIEKRQSVAFWCNPISGHATLYWYQQILGQGPKLLIQFQNNGVVDDSQLPKDRFSAERLKGVDSTLKIQPAKLEDSAVYLCASSILAGAYNEQFFGPGTRLTVL.

This chain uses TRBV7-3 with TRBJ2-3; 8 bases line up with TRBD2. Trimming removed 2 bases from V and 4 bases from J; junction bases left unmatched: 5. The CDR3 contains 15 residues. Germline V gene data show CDR1 as SGHTA and CDR2 as FQGTGA. The CDR3 sequence: CASSLHGRAADTQYF. The DNA of the CDR3 is TGTGCCAGCAGCTTACACGGGAGGGCTGCAGATACGCAGTATTTT. Based on the CDR3 plus reference TRBV7-3 and TRBJ2-3, the full variable domain is GAGVSQTPSNKVTEKGKYVELRCDPISGHTALYWYRQSLGQGPEFLIYFQGTGAADDSGLPNDRFFAVRPEGSVSTLKIQRTERGDSAVYLCASSLHGRAADTQYFGPGTRLTVL.

This clone occurred once. The chain employs TRBV5-6 and TRBJ2-4; TRBD1 matches 10 bases. The germline gives CDR1 SGHDT, CDR2 YYEEEE. The junction had 5 bases not matched to a gene; V was cut back by 4 bases and J by 7 bases. This CDR3 has 14 residues. The CDR3 nucleotides are TGTGCCAGCAGCAAGGGACAGGGGATTAACATTCAGTACTTC. This gives the protein CASSKGQGINIQYF.